This T cell receptor (beta chain) was documented in a study of control samples from healthy donors and cancer patients. Sequencing used immunoSEQ multiplex PCR; TCRdb keeps in-frame clones, though not all of them. Seen here are tens of thousands of clones, about 89% observed once, and the top ten hold roughly 7.6%. CDR3 length: 15 amino acids. Germline V lookup: CDR1 MNHNS, CDR2 SASEGT. Trimming took off 3 bases at V and 0 bases at J, with 9 bases between the two ends. The sample consisted of blood. The source is a woman aged 55-75 years in good health. The chain joins TRBV6-1 to TRBJ1-3, with D possibly matching TRBD1 (5 bases). The CDR3 spells CASSDQGSSGNTIYF. The CDR3, as DNA: TGTGCCAGCAGTGATCAGGGTTCCTCTGGAAACACCATATATTTT.